Listed here are 25 T cell receptor beta chains from one sample, sequenced in a study of CD4 and CD8 cells across lung adenocarcinoma regions. TCRdb processed the PCR reads anew with MiXCR; each CDR3 protein has one entry. The sample lists approximately 5,000 distinct CDR3 sequences, about 61% occurring once. The sequencing sample was made of CD4+ T cells from the center of a lung tumor. Every receptor here comes from a male donor with lung adenocarcinoma. The CD4 and CD8 labels of this study may be unreliable.

This chain uses TRBV7-2 with TRBJ2-4; D call uncertain. CDR3 length: 14 amino acids. V was shortened by 4 bases and J by 3 bases, with 10 bases between the two germline ends. CDR1 is SGHTA, CDR2 FQGNSA, per germline. Here the CDR3 reads CASSSANNKNIQYF. CDR3 in DNA: TGTGCCAGCAGCTCGGCAAACAACAAAAACATTCAGTACTTC. The complete variable domain, with remaining parts taken from reference TRBV7-2 and TRBJ2-4, reads GAGVSQSPSNKVTEKGKDVELRCDPISGHTALYWYRQSLGQGLEFLIYFQGNSAPDKSGLPSDRFSAERTGGSVSTLTIQRTQQEDSAVYLCASSSANNKNIQYFGAGTRLSVL.

This clonotype was seen a handful of times. The chain is built from TRBV6-1 and TRBJ1-2; perhaps TRBD1 as D (6 bases). V was clipped by 3 bases and J by 4 bases, with 12 bases between them. The CDR3 loop spans 14 amino acids. Germline loops: CDR1 MNHNS, CDR2 SASEGT. DNA of the CDR3: TGTGCCAGCAGTGAGGCACAGGGATCCTATGGCTACACCTTC. Its translation: CASSEAQGSYGYTF.

The chain is built from TRBV6-1 and TRBJ2-7; TRBD1 is a possible D gene (6 bases). V shed 6 bases and J shed 5 bases, with 17 bases lying between them. The germline V gene encodes CDR1 MNHNS and CDR2 SASEGT. This CDR3 is 14 amino acids long. Here the CDR3 reads CASRTGQHRNEQYF. CDR3 DNA sequence: TGTGCCAGCAGGACTGGACAGCATAGGAACGAGCAGTACTTC.

The CDR3 is CASSENPGHNYEQYF. CDR3 in DNA: TGTGCCAGCAGTGAAAACCCGGGACATAACTACGAGCAGTACTTC. The rearrangement joins TRBV6-1 to TRBJ2-7; weak D call: TRBD1 (6 bases). The CDR3 totals 15 residues. Germline lookup yields CDR1 MNHNS and CDR2 SASEGT. V dropped 2 bases and J dropped 3 bases, with 14 bases sitting between them.

The chain has TRBV6-1 and TRBJ2-3; a weak D match, TRBD2 (7 bases). Germline CDR1 MNHNS, CDR2 SASEGT. The CDR3 is 17 amino acids. V was clipped by 4 bases and J by 12 bases, with 29 bases between them. CDR3: CASSAGTGGRDTETQYF. Here the CDR3 DNA reads TGTGCCAGCAGTGCGGGTACGGGGGGCCGGGACACAGAGACCCAGTATTTT.

This clonotype is medium-sized in the sample. The chain recombines TRBV25-1 with TRBJ1-4; the D is unclear. The CDR3 has 13 residues. Per the germline V gene, CDR1 is MGHDK and CDR2 is SYGVNS. The ends were cut back, 7 bases at V and 4 bases at J, with 10 bases in the middle. CDR3 in amino acids: CASTPSGNEKLFF. As DNA, the CDR3 is TGTGCCAGCACTCCGTCTGGTAATGAAAAACTGTTTTTT.

This CDR3 is CASSEQSSYEQYF. CDR3 bases: TGTGCCAGCAGTGAACAGTCATCCTACGAGCAGTACTTC. The rearrangement uses TRBV12-3 or TRBV12-4 and TRBJ2-1; D ambiguous. The J call could be wrong; TRBJ2-7 is a better fit for the DNA end. CDR3 length equals 13 residues.

This chain connects TRBV7-8 to TRBJ2-1; perhaps TRBD2 as D (6 bases). With the DNA end fitting TRBJ2-7 better, the J assignment may be wrong. Germline V lookup: CDR1 SGHVS, CDR2 FQNEAQ. CDR3 length: 14 residues. CDR3 sequence: CASSRGTLSYEQYF. The CDR3 nucleotides are TGTGCCAGCAGCCGAGGGACTCTCTCCTACGAGCAGTACTTC.

This chain connects TRBV28 to TRBJ1-2; TRBD1 is a possible D gene (5 bases). CDR3 size: 15 residues. The germline V and J ends were trimmed by 6 bases and 8 bases, with 22 bases remaining between them. Germline lookup yields CDR1 MDHEN and CDR2 SYDVKM. The CDR3 sequence is CASSLRVIVPRGYTF. The CDR3 nucleotides are TGTGCCAGCAGCCTCAGGGTGATAGTACCAAGGGGCTACACCTTC.

The chain combines TRBV6-1 with TRBJ1-3; D is unresolved. Germline CDR1 reads MNHNS; CDR2 reads SASEGT. This CDR3 contains 16 residues. The V gene lost 0 bases and the J gene lost 0 bases, with 9 bases spanning the gap. CDR3 DNA: TGTGCCAGCAGTGAAGCGGGTACAAGCTCTGGAAACACCATATATTTT. Residues: CASSEAGTSSGNTIYF.

The V call is TRBV30, the J call TRBJ2-6; TRBD2 matches 11 bases. Trimming at V came to 8 bases and at J to 3 bases, leaving 6 bases not matched to a gene. The CDR3 runs to 15 residues. CDR1 and CDR2 (germline): GTSNPN, SVGIG (reference sequence). CDR3 sequence reads: CALSGRAYGANVLTF. Written as DNA, the CDR3 is TGTGCCCTTAGCGGGAGGGCTTATGGGGCCAACGTCCTGACTTTC.

V gene TRBV6-1 combines with J gene TRBJ2-7; D gene uncertain. The CDR3 consists of 14 residues. Germline CDR1 and CDR2: MNHNS and SASEGT. Deletions cut 5 bases from V and 3 bases from J, with 14 bases between. CDR3 residues: CASSPLQDLYEQYF. The CDR3 DNA follows: TGTGCCAGCAGTCCCCTGCAGGACCTCTACGAGCAGTACTTC.

This clonotype appeared a single time. The junction and the germline gene differ at one end; a read error may be behind it. The chain uses TRBV6-1 and TRBJ2-4, with D unresolved. Germline CDR1 MNHNS, CDR2 SASEGT. The CDR3 is 14 amino acids. The CDR3 DNA is TGTGGCAGCAGTGCTCAGGCCGGCCAAGATACGCAGTACTTT. Its protein is CGSSAQAGQDTQYF.

On this clonotype: An end of the junction does not agree with germline; a read error may underlie this. The chain employs TRBV6-1 and TRBJ2-5; a weak D match, TRBD2 (7 bases). Germline V lookup: CDR1 MNHNS, CDR2 SASEGT. The length of the CDR3 is 17 residues. The CDR3 here is CASSRGAGAGEGETQYF. For the CDR3, the DNA is TGTGCCAGCAGTCGGGGGGCGGGGGCCGGTGAAGGAGAGACGCAGTACTTC.

By sample fraction, this clonotype is large. This chain joins TRBV6-5 and TRBJ2-5; TRBD2 agrees at 11 bases. The germline V gene encodes CDR1 MNHEY and CDR2 SVGAGI. The trim removed 2 bases at V and 2 bases at J, leaving 1 base unmatched. CDR3 length: 15 residues. CDR3 sequence (DNA): TGTGCCAGCAGTTACGGGACTAGCGGACAAGAGACCCAGTACTTC. Its translation is CASSYGTSGQETQYF.

The V call is TRBV7-9, the J call TRBJ2-1; 8 positions match TRBD1. CDR3 size: 17 residues. The germline V gene encodes CDR1 SEHNR and CDR2 FQNEAQ (reference sequence). V trimming: 7 bases; J trimming: 4 bases; junction bases outside the gene matches: 15. In DNA, the CDR3 is TGTGCCAGCAACGGACAGGGATCAATGTCTAGATACAATGAGCAGTTCTTC. Its protein is CASNGQGSMSRYNEQFF.

This clonotype was seen once. The chain recombines TRBV27 with TRBJ2-5; D is ambiguous. The DNA end favors TRBJ2-7, so the J call may be wrong. CDR1 is MNHEY, CDR2 SMNVEV, per germline (reference sequence). The CDR3 runs to 15 residues. CDR3 nucleotide sequence: TGTGCCAGCAGTTCCCCGGACCGAATGTACTCCGAGCAGTACTTC. Residues: CASSSPDRMYSEQYF.

Only a few counts were recorded for this clonotype. The chain has TRBV7-2 and TRBJ1-3; D not certain. V gave up 5 bases and J gave up 2 bases, with 7 bases separating them. The CDR3 contains 13 residues. Germline loops: CDR1 SGHTA, CDR2 FQGNSA. The CDR3 DNA follows: TGTGCCAGCAGCCGCGGGGCTGGAAACACCATATATTTT. It yields the protein CASSRGAGNTIYF.

With respect to this clonotype: Mismatch with germline at one junction end may stem from a read error. The chain combines TRBV6-1 with TRBJ2-3; D possibly matches TRBD1 or TRBD2 (5 bases each). Germline V lookup: CDR1 MNHNS, CDR2 SASEGT. The CDR3 is made up of 16 amino acids. The DNA of the CDR3 is TGTGCCAGCAGTGGAATTGGAGGTTGGGACCCAGATACGCAGTACTTT. This encodes CASSGIGGWDPDTQYF.

The chain joins TRBV6-1 to TRBJ2-1, with 10 nucleotides matching TRBD2. This CDR3 has 15 residues. Looked up from germline, CDR1 is MNHNS and CDR2 is SASEGT. The V segment lost 4 bases and the J segment 5 bases; nucleotides outside the gene matches: 5. This chain's CDR3 is CASSGTSGKNNEQFF. CDR3 DNA sequence: TGTGCCAGCAGTGGAACTAGCGGGAAAAACAATGAGCAGTTCTTC.

About this clonotype itself: The junction departs from germline at one end; a sequencing error may be responsible. The chain couples TRBV6-1 to TRBJ2-3; possible D gene TRBD1, 6 bases. The J call is uncertain, as TRBJ2-7 better fits the DNA end. Germline V CDR1 and CDR2: MNHNS, SASEGT. The CDR3 contains 14 residues. CDR3 amino acids: CAGSGGWTDDTQYF. The CDR3 DNA follows: TGTGCCGGCAGTGGGGGATGGACAGACGATACGCAGTACTTC.

Points on this clonotype: The junction departs from germline at one end; a sequencing error may be responsible. This sequence joins TRBV7-2 and TRBJ2-3; TRBD1 is a possible D gene (7 bases). CDR1 and CDR2 from the germline V gene are SGHTA and FQGNSA. The CDR3 spans 15 residues. CDR3 protein: CAGGLGGRDQETQYF. DNA for the CDR3: TGTGCCGGGGGGCTAGGGGGCCGTGACCAAGAGACGCAGTACTTT.

J is TRBJ2-2 and V is TRBV7-6, with 8 bases fitting TRBD1. The J segment lost 6 bases and the V segment lost 3 bases, leaving 3 bases of the junction unmatched. The germline CDR1 and CDR2 sequences are SGHVS and FNYEAQ. The CDR3 is made up of 14 amino acids. This chain's CDR3 is CASSLTGAAGELFF. As DNA, the CDR3 is TGTGCCAGCAGCTTGACAGGGGCGGCCGGGGAGCTGTTTTTT.

The chain couples TRBV7-2 to TRBJ1-6; 7 bases are a match to TRBD1. Germline loops: CDR1 SGHTA, CDR2 FQGNSA. The CDR3 loop spans 15 amino acids. After removal of 5 bases from V and 4 bases from J, the junction contained 5 bases not matched to a gene. CDR3 region: CASSPRTGYNSPLHF. The CDR3 DNA sequence: TGTGCCAGCAGCCCCCGGACAGGATATAATTCACCCCTCCACTTT.

The V call is TRBV6-1, the J call TRBJ2-1, with a tentative D call TRBD2 (7 bases). Trimming cost V 5 bases and J 13 bases, with 24 bases left between them. Germline lookup yields CDR1 MNHNS and CDR2 SASEGT. CDR3 length equals 15 residues. The CDR3 protein is CASSTRQGRGETQFF. The CDR3 region has the DNA TGTGCCAGCAGTACCCGCCAGGGGAGGGGAGAGACCCAGTTCTTC.